Below are 27 T cell receptor beta chains sequenced from a single sample in a study of cytomegalovirus exposure and HLA in healthy donors. PCR involved 60 Vbeta and 13 Jbeta primers. Clones were sequenced by immunoSEQ multiplex PCR, and TCRdb holds only the in-frame ones, with some missing. The table has about 260,000 clones, 80% to 90% seen once; the top ten hold 2% to 2.5%. The sequencing input was PBMCs. The receptors shown here come from a woman aged 40-49 years in good health and CMV-seropositive.

With regard to this clone: A read error may produce the germline difference seen at one junction end. The chain combines TRBV6-5 with TRBJ1-4; D may be TRBD1 (6 bases). Per germline, CDR1 MNHEY and CDR2 SVGAGI. This CDR3 comprises 14 residues. CDR3 in DNA: TGTGCCAGCAGTAACTCCAACAGGGTCGAAAAACTGTTTTTT. Translating it yields CASSNSNRVEKLFF.

This chain links TRBV7-9 with TRBJ1-2; tentatively, D is TRBD1 (5 bases). Germline lookup yields CDR1 SEHNR and CDR2 FQNEAQ (reference sequence). Trimming left V 3 bases short and J 1 base short, with 12 bases between. This CDR3 region has 15 residues. In DNA form, the CDR3 reads TGTGCCAGCAGCTTGCTTGGGACTGATAACTATGGCTACACCTTC. Its translation: CASSLLGTDNYGYTF.

The genes are TRBV2 and TRBJ1-5; D uncertain. Trimming cost V 1 base and J 1 base, with 8 bases left between them. The germline V gene encodes CDR1 SNHLY and CDR2 FYNNEI. The CDR3 has 15 amino acids. For the CDR3, the DNA is TGTGCCAGCAGTGAAGACACAAGAAGCAATCAGCCCCAGCATTTT. Its translation: CASSEDTRSNQPQHF.

This sequence joins TRBV5-1 and TRBJ1-1, with a possible D match to TRBD1 (5 bases). Germline assignment: CDR1 SGHRS and CDR2 YFSETQ. The CDR3 extends over 15 amino acids. With 5 bases removed from V and 4 bases from J, the gap between germline ends came to 18 bases. In nucleotides, the CDR3 is TGCGCCAGCAGTTTGTTGAAAGGGGAGGCCACTGAAGCTTTCTTT. Its translation is CASSLLKGEATEAFF.

The J gene is TRBJ2-7, the V gene TRBV11-3, with D tentatively TRBD2 (6 bases). V dropped 8 bases and J dropped 6 bases, with 17 bases sitting between them. Germline lookup yields CDR1 SGHNT and CDR2 YENEEA. The CDR3 contains 13 residues. The CDR3 DNA follows: TGTGCCAGCCAAGGAGGGGCCTTCGGCGAGCAGTACTTC. Its translation: CASQGGAFGEQYF.

The chain links TRBV29-1 to TRBJ1-1; the match to TRBD1 covers 8 bases. Germline V lookup: CDR1 SQVTM, CDR2 ANQGSEA. This CDR3 contains 17 residues. The J segment lost 2 bases and the V segment lost 4 bases, leaving 15 bases of the junction unmatched. The CDR3 spells CSVGDLGPGTGNTEAFF. CDR3 DNA: TGCAGCGTTGGCGACTTAGGTCCCGGGACAGGAAACACTGAAGCTTTCTTT.

A few counts support this clone. The genes are TRBV19 and TRBJ2-5; 8 bases match TRBD2. Germline CDR1 LNHDA, CDR2 SQIVND (reference sequence). Losses at the gene ends were 7 bases for V and 1 base for J; bases not matched to a gene: 8. This CDR3 contains 15 residues. This CDR3 reads CASIGTRGCQETQYF. In DNA form, the CDR3 reads TGTGCCAGTATCGGGACTAGGGGATGCCAAGAGACCCAGTACTTC.

V gene TRBV29-1 combines with J gene TRBJ2-5; 7 bases map to TRBD1. The CDR3 covers 14 residues. In germline, CDR1 is SQVTM, CDR2 ANQGSEA. V trimming: 0 bases; J trimming: 1 base; junction bases outside the gene matches: 2. CDR3 region: CSVEDWTGQETQYF. DNA for the CDR3: TGCAGCGTTGAAGACTGGACAGGCCAAGAGACCCAGTACTTC.

This clone was counted a single time. The V and J genes are TRBV21-1 and TRBJ1-1; the DNA was not used to check the table's D call, TRBD1. TRBV21-1 is tagged as a pseudogene. The CDR3 extends over 14 amino acids. The CDR3 protein is CAVSWGQGDTEAFF. DNA for the CDR3: TGTGCCGTTTCATGGGGACAGGGGGACACTGAAGCTTTCTTT.

A few counts support this clone. The rearrangement joins TRBV28 to TRBJ1-2; TRBD1 agrees at 12 bases. This CDR3 is 16 amino acids long. Trimming removed 5 bases from V and 4 bases from J; junction bases left unmatched: 8. Per the germline V gene, CDR1 is MDHEN and CDR2 is SYDVKM. CDR3 region: CASSVIAGQGAYGYTF. CDR3 coding DNA: TGTGCCAGCAGTGTGATCGCGGGACAGGGGGCCTATGGCTACACCTTC.

The rearrangement joins TRBV7-6 to TRBJ2-1; TRBD2 matches at 11 bases. The germline gives CDR1 SGHVS, CDR2 FNYEAQ. With 1 base clipped from V and 2 bases from J, the junction kept 10 bases outside the gene matches. CDR3 length: 19 residues. The CDR3 reads CASSLEGFSGRAPYNEQFF. CDR3 in DNA: TGTGCCAGCAGCTTAGAGGGATTTAGCGGGAGGGCCCCCTACAATGAGCAGTTCTTC. The full variable domain, its missing parts supplied by reference TRBV7-6 and TRBJ2-1, is GAGVSQSPRYKVTKRGQDVALRCDPISGHVSLYWYRQALGQGPEFLTYFNYEAQQDKSGLPNDRFSAERPEGSISTLTIQRTEQRDSAMYRCASSLEGFSGRAPYNEQFFGPGTRLTVL.

The chain is built from TRBV5-1 and TRBJ1-6; 12 nucleotides agree with TRBD1. CDR3 size: 17 residues. Trimming cost V 4 bases and J 2 bases; bases outside gene matches: 4. Germline CDR1 SGHRS, CDR2 YFSETQ. In DNA form, the CDR3 reads TGCGCCAGCAGCATCGGGACAGGGGGCGCCTATAATTCACCCCTCCACTTT. This encodes CASSIGTGGAYNSPLHF.

The chain is built from TRBV9 and TRBJ1-2; maybe TRBD1 (6 bases). This CDR3 comprises 14 residues. CDR1 and CDR2 from the germline V gene are SGDLS and YYNGEE. V lost 4 bases, J lost 2 bases, and 12 bases lay in between. In nucleotides, the CDR3 is TGTGCCAGCAGCCCAAGGACAGAAAACTATGGCTACACCTTC. It is translated as CASSPRTENYGYTF.

The sample holds a few counts of this clone. J is TRBJ2-1 and V is TRBV27; 9 bases are a match to TRBD2. This CDR3 has 16 residues. Germline values: CDR1 MNHEY, CDR2 SMNVEV (reference sequence). The ends lost 8 bases at V and 1 base at J; junction bases unmatched: 9. CDR3 residues: CASVRGLAGSYNEQFF. The CDR3 DNA follows: TGTGCCAGCGTGAGAGGGCTAGCGGGATCCTACAATGAGCAGTTCTTC.

This rearrangement joins TRBV6-5 to TRBJ2-1, with 9 bases matching TRBD1. CDR1 MNHEY and CDR2 SVGAGI come from the germline V gene. The CDR3 length is 14 residues. J lost 7 bases, V lost 2 bases, and 3 bases had no gene match. The CDR3 protein is CASSYRTGENEQFF. For the CDR3, the DNA is TGTGCCAGCAGTTACCGGACAGGGGAGAATGAGCAGTTCTTC.

The V call is TRBV4-2, the J call TRBJ1-3; D ambiguous. CDR1 is LGHNA, CDR2 YNFKEQ, per germline. V shed 0 bases and J shed 6 bases, with 15 bases lying between them. The CDR3 consists of 16 residues. CDR3 DNA: TGTGCCAGCAGCCAAGATAAGGAGGTCAGATTAAACACCATATATTTT. Translating it yields CASSQDKEVRLNTIYF.

The chain is built from TRBV19 and TRBJ2-1; 9 nucleotides line up with TRBD2. The CDR3 spans 14 residues. Trimming took 7 bases from V and 7 from J; bases not matched to a gene: 8. Germline lookup yields CDR1 LNHDA and CDR2 SQIVND (reference sequence). The CDR3 is CASKPGLARNEQFF. DNA for the CDR3: TGTGCCAGTAAGCCGGGACTAGCAAGAAATGAGCAGTTCTTC.

V is TRBV19 and J is TRBJ2-3; 8 nucleotides match TRBD1. The CDR3 runs to 15 residues. V was clipped by 4 bases and J by 1 base; unmatched bases: 4. CDR1 is LNHDA and CDR2 is SQIVND in the germline V gene (reference sequence). CDR3 sequence reads: CASSTGGQGTDTQYF. As DNA, the CDR3 is TGTGCCAGTAGTACCGGGGGACAGGGCACAGATACGCAGTATTTT. Using reference TRBV19 and TRBJ2-3 for the parts outside the CDR3, the full variable domain is DGGITQSPKYLFRKEGQNVTLSCEQNLNHDAMYWYRQDPGQGLRLIYYSQIVNDFQKGDIAEGYSVSREKKESFPLTVTSAQKNPTAFYLCASSTGGQGTDTQYFGPGTRLTVL.

In its sample, this clone was seen a few times. V gene TRBV7-6 combines with J gene TRBJ1-3; 10 bases agree with TRBD1. Germline CDR1 is SGHVS and CDR2 is FNYEAQ. CDR3 length: 16 amino acids. V lost 3 bases to trimming and J lost 2 bases; unmatched junction nucleotides: 4. In DNA form, the CDR3 reads TGTGCCAGCAGCTTTTCCGGGACAGGGGCTGGAAACACCATATATTTT. It yields the protein CASSFSGTGAGNTIYF. Combining the CDR3 with reference TRBV7-6 and TRBJ1-3 gives the whole variable domain GAGVSQSPRYKVTKRGQDVALRCDPISGHVSLYWYRQALGQGPEFLTYFNYEAQQDKSGLPNDRFSAERPEGSISTLTIQRTEQRDSAMYRCASSFSGTGAGNTIYFGEGSWLTVV.

The chain has TRBV6-5 and TRBJ2-1, with 8 bases matching TRBD2. The CDR3 consists of 14 residues. Trimming at V came to 2 bases and at J to 4 bases, leaving 1 base not matched to a gene. Per germline, CDR1 MNHEY and CDR2 SVGAGI. The CDR3 reads CASSYGTSYNEQFF. The CDR3 DNA reads TGTGCCAGCAGTTACGGGACTAGTTACAATGAGCAGTTCTTC.

V and J are TRBV27 and TRBJ2-1, with D tentatively TRBD1 (5 bases). This CDR3 has 12 amino acids. Trimming took 10 bases from V and 6 from J, leaving 13 bases between them. Germline CDR1 is MNHEY and CDR2 is SMNVEV (reference sequence). The CDR3 loop is CATRQGANEQFF. The CDR3, as DNA: TGTGCCACCAGACAAGGGGCCAATGAGCAGTTCTTC.

The chain has TRBV28 and TRBJ1-2, with 8 nucleotides matching TRBD1. Germline V CDR1 and CDR2: MDHEN, SYDVKM. CDR3 length: 14 residues. J lost 8 bases, V lost 2 bases, and 7 bases had no gene match. DNA for the CDR3: TGTGCCAGCAGTTTAGGGTCAGGGGGCGCCGGCTACACCTTC. Encoded protein: CASSLGSGGAGYTF.

J is TRBJ2-7 and V is TRBV19, with D possibly matching TRBD2 (7 bases). The germline CDR1 and CDR2 sequences are LNHDA and SQIVND (reference sequence). Between the trimmed V and J ends, which lost 6 bases and 3 bases, there was a span of 18 bases. The CDR3 is made up of 15 amino acids. CDR3 DNA sequence: TGTGCCAGTAGCCGAGGGTCAGGGGAGGGCTACGAGCAGTACTTC. Its protein product is CASSRGSGEGYEQYF.

J is TRBJ2-7 and V is TRBV7-8; 10 nucleotides line up with TRBD2. With V trimmed by 5 bases and J by 1 base, 14 bases remained unmatched. From germline, CDR1 is SGHVS and CDR2 FQNEAQ. This CDR3 contains 18 residues. CDR3 sequence: CASSGGGLAVRGSYEQYF. The CDR3 region has the DNA TGTGCCAGCAGCGGAGGAGGACTAGCGGTGCGAGGATCCTACGAGCAGTACTTC.

J is TRBJ1-2 and V is TRBV6-5; maybe TRBD1 (6 bases). V was pared by 6 bases and J by 5 bases, with 13 bases between. The germline gives CDR1 MNHEY, CDR2 SVGAGI. The CDR3 has 13 amino acids. CDR3 in DNA: TGTGCCAGCAGCGCCACAGGGAAATATGGCTACACCTTC. Translation: CASSATGKYGYTF.

The chain couples TRBV5-6 to TRBJ1-2, with TRBD1 identical over 10 bases. This CDR3 is 15 amino acids long. CDR1 SGHDT and CDR2 YYEEEE come from the germline V gene. V shed 4 bases, J shed 5 bases, and the junction held 8 bases outside the gene matches. The CDR3 DNA follows: TGTGCCAGCAGCAAAGACAGGGGGCAAAATTATGGCTACACCTTC. It is translated as CASSKDRGQNYGYTF.

The gene calls are TRBV2 and TRBJ2-3; 10 bases line up with TRBD2. The trim removed 0 bases at V and 8 bases at J, leaving 2 bases unmatched. The CDR3 runs 14 residues. Germline V gives CDR1 SNHLY, CDR2 FYNNEI. In DNA form, the CDR3 reads TGTGCCAGCAGTGAAGCTCTAGCGGGAGTTACGCAGTATTTT. Translation gives CASSEALAGVTQYF.